The entry below gives a single T cell receptor (beta chain) sequence along with its context. The antigen remains unidentified. This entry belongs to a study of monozygotic twins with inflammatory bowel disease. General study results and limits: Immunosuppressive treatments were not uniform, and this may have added variability to patient repertoires. For IBD patients, clonotypes shared with others were fewer than for healthy twins, especially with disease activity.

Germline V CDR1 and CDR2: SGHTA, FQGTGA. The CDR3 length is 13 residues. With the 5' RACE reads reprocessed, TCRdb shows one record per CDR3 protein and no DNA. Its table records around 140,000 distinct CDR3 sequences. Donors each gave over 2 ml of blood. After skipping T cell sorting, the authors isolated total RNA from whole blood. The chain uses TRBV7-3 and TRBJ2-1; no DNA is available, so the TRBD1 call from TCRdb remains unchecked. The receptor comes from a human donor with ulcerative colitis or Crohn's disease, or a healthy co-twin of an affected twin (not recorded which). Sequencing was carried out using blood. CDR3 amino acids: CASSLQGADEQFF. Filled out from reference TRBV7-3 and TRBJ2-1, the complete variable domain reads GAGVSQTPSNKVTEKGKYVELRCDPISGHTALYWYRQSLGQGPEFLIYFQGTGAADDSGLPNDRFFAVRPEGSVSTLKIQRTERGDSAVYLCASSLQGADEQFFGPGTRLTVL.